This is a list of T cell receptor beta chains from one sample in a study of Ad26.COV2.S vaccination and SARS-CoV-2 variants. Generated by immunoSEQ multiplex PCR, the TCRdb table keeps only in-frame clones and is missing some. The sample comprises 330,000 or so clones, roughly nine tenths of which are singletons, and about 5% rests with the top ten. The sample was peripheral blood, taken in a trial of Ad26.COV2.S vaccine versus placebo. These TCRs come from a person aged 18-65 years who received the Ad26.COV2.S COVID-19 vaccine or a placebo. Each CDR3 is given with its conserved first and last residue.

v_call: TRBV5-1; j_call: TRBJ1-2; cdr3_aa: CASTRGDYYGYTF
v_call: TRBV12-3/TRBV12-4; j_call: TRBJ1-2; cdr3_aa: CASPQAGNGGYTF
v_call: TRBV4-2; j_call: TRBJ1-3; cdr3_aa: CASSQSGETIYF
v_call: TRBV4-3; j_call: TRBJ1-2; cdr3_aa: CASSQDLRANYGYTF
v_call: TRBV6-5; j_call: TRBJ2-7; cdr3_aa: CASSSSRGRNEQYF
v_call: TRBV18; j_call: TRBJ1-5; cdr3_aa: CASSRSGPQYSNQPQHF
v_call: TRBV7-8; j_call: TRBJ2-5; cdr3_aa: CASSRGIKTFKKETQYF
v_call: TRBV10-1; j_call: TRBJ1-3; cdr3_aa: CASSAGVSGNTIYF
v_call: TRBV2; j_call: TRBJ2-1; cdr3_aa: CASSDRTGHNEQFF
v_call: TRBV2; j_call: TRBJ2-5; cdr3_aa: CAGHRGPEETQYF
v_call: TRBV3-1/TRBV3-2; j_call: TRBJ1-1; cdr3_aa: CASSQGFETEAFF
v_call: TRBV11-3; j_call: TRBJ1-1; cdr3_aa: CASSTSVDTEAFF
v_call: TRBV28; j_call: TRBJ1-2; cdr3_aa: CASSLPLTGRYGYTF
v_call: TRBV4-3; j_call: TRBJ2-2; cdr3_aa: CASSQDGDTGELFF
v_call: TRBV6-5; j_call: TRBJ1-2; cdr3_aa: CASSYQGAGYGYTF
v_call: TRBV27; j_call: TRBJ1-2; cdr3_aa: CASSLSGTDRYGYTF
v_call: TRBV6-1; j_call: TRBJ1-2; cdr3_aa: CASSEAGLGVPGYTF